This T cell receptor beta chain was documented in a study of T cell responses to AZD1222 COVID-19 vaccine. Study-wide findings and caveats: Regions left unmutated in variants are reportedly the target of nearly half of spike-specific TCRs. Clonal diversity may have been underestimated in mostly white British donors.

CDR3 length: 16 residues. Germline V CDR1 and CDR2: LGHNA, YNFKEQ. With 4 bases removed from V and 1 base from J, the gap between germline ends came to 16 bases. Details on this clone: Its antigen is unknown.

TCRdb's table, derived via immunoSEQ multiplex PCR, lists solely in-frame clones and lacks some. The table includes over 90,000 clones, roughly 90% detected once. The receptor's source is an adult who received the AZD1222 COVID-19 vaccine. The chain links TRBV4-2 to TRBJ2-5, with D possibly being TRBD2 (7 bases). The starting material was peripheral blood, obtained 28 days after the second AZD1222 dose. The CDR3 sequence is CASSPYMGGPQETQYF. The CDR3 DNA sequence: TGTGCCAGCAGCCCATACATGGGGGGGCCCCAAGAGACCCAGTACTTC.